This TCR beta chain was retrieved from a study of T cells in Graves' hyperthyroidism and ophthalmopathy. Study results and limitations: The model made its ophthalmopathy prediction, and onset followed a median 6.5 months later.

There were TCR beta CDR3 regions amplified from RNA transcripts. First-round RT-PCR of the TCR CDR3 relied on the HTBI primer set. One entry per CDR3 protein, called by TCRdb with MiXCR from the multiplex PCR reads. The sample contains some 600,000 distinct CDR3 sequences, approximately 15% of which appear only once. PBMCs came from less than 11 ml fresh peripheral blood. V lost 2 bases to trimming and J lost 0 bases, with 10 bases between them. CDR3 length: 15 amino acids. CDR1 and CDR2 from the germline V gene are MNHEY and SVGEGT. The sample holds many counts of this clonotype. Its antigen is currently unknown.

The genes are TRBV6-2 or TRBV6-3 and TRBJ1-1; the D is unclear. This TCR was recovered from a young woman with Graves' hyperthyroidism that later progressed to Graves' ophthalmopathy. Sequencing was carried out using blood. CDR3 protein: CASSYGFTMNTEAFF. The CDR3 DNA reads as TGTGCCAGCAGTTACGGCTTCACTATGAACACTGAAGCTTTCTTT.